These 20 T cell receptor beta chains were all obtained from the same sample, sequenced in a study of cytomegalovirus exposure and HLA in healthy donors. PCR used 60 Vbeta primers and 13 Jbeta primers. Sequencing was performed with immunoSEQ multiplex PCR; in TCRdb, only in-frame clones are kept and a portion is missing. The table includes around 140,000 clones, 72% detected once. Sequencing used PBMCs. The receptors derive from a man aged 50-59 years in good health and CMV-seropositive.

The CDR3 nucleotides read TGTGCCAGCAGCCCGAGCGGCCCCCTCTACAATGAGCAGTTCTTC. The encoded protein is CASSPSGPLYNEQFF. The rearrangement links TRBV7-3 to TRBJ2-1; perhaps TRBD2 as D (5 bases). In germline, CDR1 is SGHTA, CDR2 FQGTGA. The CDR3 contains 15 residues. V shed 5 bases and J shed 3 bases, with 14 bases lying between them.

The rearrangement uses TRBV6-5 and TRBJ1-1; no clear D. CDR1 and CDR2 from the germline V gene are MNHEY and SVGAGI. The germline V and J ends were trimmed by 4 bases and 1 base, with 13 bases remaining between them. This CDR3 is 15 amino acids long. The chain's CDR3 is CASSSIGVWNTEAFF. CDR3 sequence (DNA): TGTGCCAGCAGTTCCATCGGTGTTTGGAACACTGAAGCTTTCTTT.

This rearrangement joins TRBV6-6 to TRBJ2-3; D unclear. Germline lookup yields CDR1 MNHNY and CDR2 SVGAGI (reference sequence). The CDR3 runs 15 residues. With 4 bases removed from V and 2 bases from J, the gap between germline ends came to 13 bases. CDR3 sequence: CASSLRVPDTDTQYF. In nucleotides, the CDR3 is TGTGCCAGCAGTTTACGGGTCCCAGACACAGATACGCAGTATTTT.

The chain has TRBV19 and TRBJ2-1; the match to TRBD1 covers 10 bases. V dropped 3 bases and J dropped 7; count of bases not matched to a gene: 3. The CDR3 contains 14 residues. CDR1 is LNHDA, CDR2 SQIVND, per germline (reference sequence). CDR3 DNA: TGTGCCAGTAGTATCCAGGACAGGGGGAATGAGCAGTTCTTC. As protein: CASSIQDRGNEQFF.

This chain joins TRBV5-4 and TRBJ2-5, with 8 bases fitting TRBD2. The better agreement between TRBJ2-7 and the DNA end casts doubt on the J call. CDR1 is SGHNT and CDR2 is YYREEE in the germline V gene (reference sequence). The CDR3 is 17 residues long. In nucleotides, the CDR3 is TGTGCCAGCAGCCCCCGGGGGGGGGCGGGAATGACCTACGAGCAGTACTTC. Its protein product is CASSPRGGAGMTYEQYF.

This clone came up once. The chain recombines TRBV5-1 with TRBJ1-1; tentative D call: TRBD1 (6 bases). Trimming left V 2 bases short and J 0 bases short, with 11 bases between. Germline lookup yields CDR1 SGHRS and CDR2 YFSETQ. This CDR3 comprises 15 residues. This chain's CDR3 is CASSFLDSLNTEAFF. CDR3 coding DNA: TGCGCCAGCAGCTTCCTGGACAGTCTGAACACTGAAGCTTTCTTT.

The genes are TRBV29-1 and TRBJ1-4; D is possibly TRBD1 (5 bases). This CDR3 contains 16 residues. Deletions cut 7 bases from V and 7 bases from J, with 25 bases between. CDR1 and CDR2 from the germline V gene are SQVTM and ANQGSEA. The CDR3 region has the DNA TGCAGCGCCACAGATGCCGGGTGGAGGGACGGTGAAAAACTGTTTTTT. Translated, it gives CSATDAGWRDGEKLFF.

The chain recombines TRBV5-4 with TRBJ1-2; 9 bases line up with TRBD1. CDR1 and CDR2 from the germline V gene are SGHNT and YYREEE (reference sequence). The V segment lost 3 bases and the J segment 7 bases; nucleotides outside the gene matches: 10. This CDR3 contains 15 residues. CDR3 loop: CASSYLPGQGGGYTF. The CDR3 region has the DNA TGTGCCAGCAGCTATCTCCCGGGACAGGGTGGTGGCTACACCTTC. Drawing the rest from reference TRBV5-4 and TRBJ1-2, the complete variable domain is ETGVTQSPTHLIKTRGQQVTLRCSSQSGHNTVSWYQQALGQGPQFIFQYYREEENGRGNFPPRFSGLQFPNYSSELNVNALELDDSALYLCASSYLPGQGGGYTFGSGTRLTVV.

V gene TRBV15 combines with J gene TRBJ2-1; 11 positions agree with TRBD1. Germline V CDR1 and CDR2: LNHNV, YYDKDF (reference sequence). J gave up 1 base and V 0 bases, and 17 bases lay outside the gene matches. CDR3 length equals 22 residues. CDR3 coding DNA: TGTGCCACCAGCAGAGATTTGGGTGCGGGACAGGGGGATCGGAGGTCCTACAATGAGCAGTTCTTC. Protein sequence: CATSRDLGAGQGDRRSYNEQFF.

CDR3 loop: CASSTGLTGGASNYGYTF. CDR3 nucleotides: TGTGCCAGTAGTACCGGGTTGACAGGGGGCGCGTCCAACTATGGCTACACCTTC. The rearrangement joins TRBV19 to TRBJ1-2; TRBD1 matches at 10 bases. Trimming at V came to 4 bases and at J to 2 bases, leaving 13 bases not matched to a gene. The germline V gene has CDR1 LNHDA and CDR2 SQIVND (reference sequence). The CDR3 is 18 residues long. The whole variable domain, remainder taken from reference TRBV19 and TRBJ1-2, is DGGITQSPKYLFRKEGQNVTLSCEQNLNHDAMYWYRQDPGQGLRLIYYSQIVNDFQKGDIAEGYSVSREKKESFPLTVTSAQKNPTAFYLCASSTGLTGGASNYGYTFGSGTRLTVV.

The J gene is TRBJ2-7, the V gene TRBV10-3, with TRBD1 identical over 9 bases. Germline CDR1 ENHRY, CDR2 SYGVKD. With V trimmed by 3 bases and J by 2 bases, 8 bases remained unmatched. This CDR3 is 16 amino acids long. CDR3 amino acids: CAISDSGQGNPYEQYF. The CDR3 nucleotides read TGTGCCATCAGTGATTCCGGACAGGGGAATCCCTACGAGCAGTACTTC.

The genes are TRBV7-2 and TRBJ2-1; 15 bases are shared with TRBD2. CDR3 length equals 19 residues. Germline loops: CDR1 SGHTA, CDR2 FQGNSA. V lost 5 bases, J lost 10 bases, and 18 bases stayed unmatched. The CDR3 here is CASSHRTSGRARPLREQFF. The CDR3 coding sequence is TGTGCCAGCAGCCACCGGACTAGCGGGAGGGCGAGACCTCTTCGGGAGCAGTTCTTC.

V is TRBV5-1 and J is TRBJ2-3; unclear D gene. CDR1 and CDR2 from the germline V gene are SGHRS and YFSETQ. This CDR3 is built from 15 residues. The germline V and J ends were trimmed by 4 bases and 4 bases, with 16 bases remaining between them. The CDR3 sequence: CASSRLPSGADTQYF. The CDR3 nucleotides read TGCGCCAGCAGCCGCCTCCCCTCCGGAGCAGATACGCAGTATTTT.

The chain is built from TRBV18 and TRBJ1-2; D gene unclear. The CDR3 spans 14 residues. Germline V gene data show CDR1 as KGHSH and CDR2 as LQKENI. V dropped 1 base and J dropped 3 bases, with 9 bases sitting between them. The CDR3 bases are TGTGCCAGCTCACCACAGAAAACGGACTATGGCTACACCTTC. Its translation is CASSPQKTDYGYTF.

This chain joins TRBV6-1 and TRBJ1-6; D perhaps matches TRBD1 (6 bases). Germline CDR1 reads MNHNS; CDR2 reads SASEGT. The CDR3 totals 15 residues. V shed 3 bases and J shed 9 bases, with 15 bases lying between them. The CDR3 DNA reads as TGTGCCAGCAGTGATCGCGGACAGCTAGGTTCACCCCTCCACTTT. Translated: CASSDRGQLGSPLHF.

This clone was recorded only once. V usage is TRBV11-3 and J usage is TRBJ2-2; the D gene is possibly TRBD2 (6 bases). In germline, CDR1 is SGHNT, CDR2 YENEEA. V dropped 2 bases and J dropped 2 bases, with 9 bases sitting between them. This CDR3 comprises 15 residues. CDR3 protein: CASSLTRGNTGELFF. The CDR3 DNA is TGTGCCAGCAGCTTAACGCGGGGAAACACCGGGGAGCTGTTTTTT.

The chain is built from TRBV5-8 and TRBJ2-3, with D perhaps TRBD1 (5 bases). Trimming took 4 bases from V and 9 from J, leaving 15 bases between them. Per the germline V gene, CDR1 is SGHTS and CDR2 is YDEGEE. The CDR3 consists of 13 residues. The CDR3 reads CASSLRQGGTQYF. The CDR3 coding sequence is TGTGCCAGCAGCCTCCGGCAGGGCGGAACGCAGTATTTT.

The chain uses TRBV7-2 and TRBJ2-7, with 9 bases aligning to TRBD2. This CDR3 comprises 14 residues. V dropped 5 bases and J dropped 6; count of bases not matched to a gene: 8. Germline assignment: CDR1 SGHTA and CDR2 FQGNSA. CDR3 region: CASSVGLASGEQYF. In DNA form, the CDR3 reads TGTGCCAGCAGCGTTGGACTAGCGAGTGGCGAGCAGTACTTC.

This chain links TRBV7-6 with TRBJ1-6; 7 bases align to TRBD1. Trimming at V came to 4 bases and at J to 7 bases, leaving 13 bases not matched to a gene. Germline V gene sequence: CDR1 SGHVS, CDR2 FNYEAQ. The CDR3 is 17 amino acids. CDR3 sequence reads: CASSSLPLGQTNSPLHF. As DNA, the CDR3 is TGTGCCAGCAGCTCTCTACCATTGGGACAGACAAATTCACCCCTCCACTTT.

Regarding this clone: Without the conserved terminal phenylalanine or tryptophan, this CDR3 likely stems from a read error. No DNA is shown, since the ends of the CDR3 on it are uncertain; the CDR3 is the one TCRdb lists. V usage is TRBV10-1 and J usage is TRBJ1-2; TRBD1 was called by the table and not checked on the DNA. CDR1 and CDR2 from the germline V gene are WNHNN and SYGVQD (reference sequence). A total of 10 residues make up the CDR3, ends included. The CDR3 loop reads CASLSGGRLV.